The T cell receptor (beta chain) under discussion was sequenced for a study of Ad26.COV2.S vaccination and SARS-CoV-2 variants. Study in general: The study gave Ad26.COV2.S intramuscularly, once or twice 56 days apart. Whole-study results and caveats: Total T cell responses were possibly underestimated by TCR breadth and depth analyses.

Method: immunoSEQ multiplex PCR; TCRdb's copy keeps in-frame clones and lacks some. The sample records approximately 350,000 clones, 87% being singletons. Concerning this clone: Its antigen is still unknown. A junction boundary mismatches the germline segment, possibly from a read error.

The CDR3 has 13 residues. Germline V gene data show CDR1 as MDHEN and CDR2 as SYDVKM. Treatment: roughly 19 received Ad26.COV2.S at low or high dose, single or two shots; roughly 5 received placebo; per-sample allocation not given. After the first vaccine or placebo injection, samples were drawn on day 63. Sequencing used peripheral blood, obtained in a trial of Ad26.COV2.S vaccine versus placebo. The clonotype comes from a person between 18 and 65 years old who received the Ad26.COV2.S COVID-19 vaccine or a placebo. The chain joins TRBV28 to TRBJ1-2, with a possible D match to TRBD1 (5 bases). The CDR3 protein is CASSRGTVLGGDF. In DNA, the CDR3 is TGTGCCAGCAGCCGCGGGACGGTTCTAGGTGGAGATTTC.